These 30 T cell receptor beta chains share one sample of origin, sequenced in a study of T cells after yellow fever vaccination. TCRdb analysed the 5' RACE reads with MiXCR anew, one entry per CDR3 protein. The profile shows roughly 340,000 distinct CDR3 sequences, about 4% of them singletons. Sample: PBMCs, taken 5 days after the yellow fever booster vaccination. All receptors derive from a man aged 18 to 29 who received the YFV17D yellow fever vaccine.

The chain is built from TRBV7-2 and TRBJ2-7, with D possibly TRBD1 on 5 matching bases. The germline V gene encodes CDR1 SGHTA and CDR2 FQGNSA. This CDR3 region has 15 residues. Trimming removed 5 bases at V and 2 bases at J, with 16 bases between. CDR3 in amino acids: CASSVGQGTAYEQYV. The CDR3 nucleotides read TGTGCCAGCAGCGTAGGGCAGGGAACGGCCTACGAGCAGTACGTC.

This clonotype showed up just a few times. This chain connects TRBV7-2 to TRBJ2-2; TRBD2 might be the D (5 bases). The CDR3 is 14 amino acids. V was cut by 5 bases and J by 7 bases, with 14 bases left in between. The germline V gene has CDR1 SGHTA and CDR2 FQGNSA. DNA of the CDR3: TGTGCCAGCAGCGCCCCTAGCTCGGGCGGGGAGCTGTTTTTT. Translated: CASSAPSSGGELFF.

This clonotype was detected a few times. The rearrangement links TRBV4-2 to TRBJ2-1; the match to TRBD2 covers 9 bases. V gave up 6 bases and J gave up 8 bases; unmatched junction bases: 8. CDR3 size: 14 residues. The germline V gene encodes CDR1 LGHNA and CDR2 YNFKEQ. CDR3 sequence: CASSPRGGAYEQFF. The CDR3 nucleotides read TGTGCCAGCAGTCCTCGCGGGGGGGCATATGAGCAGTTCTTC.

This CDR3 is CASSRVEPGETQYF. The CDR3 DNA follows: TGTGCCAGCAGCAGAGTGGAACCGGGGGAGACCCAGTACTTC. V usage is TRBV21-1 and J usage is TRBJ2-5; the D call of TRBD1 is as the table states it, not checked on the DNA. TRBV21-1 is annotated as a pseudogene. The CDR3 runs to 14 residues.

The chain joins TRBV7-2 to TRBJ2-2; no clear D gene. V was pared by 1 base and J by 1 base, with 7 bases between. The germline V gene has CDR1 SGHTA and CDR2 FQGNSA. The CDR3 consists of 15 residues. This chain's CDR3 is CASSLGRMNTGELFF. The CDR3 DNA is TGTGCCAGCAGCTTAGGTCGGATGAACACCGGGGAGCTGTTTTTT.

CDR3 sequence: CASSLDRGLYEQYV. CDR3 bases: TGTGCCAGCAGCTTGGACAGGGGGCTATACGAGCAGTACGTC. The rearrangement joins TRBV5-4 to TRBJ2-7, with 9 bases lining up with TRBD1. The germline V gene encodes CDR1 SGHNT and CDR2 YYREEE (reference sequence). This CDR3 region has 14 residues. Unmatched junction bases numbered 2, after V lost 0 bases and J lost 4 bases.

This clonotype was observed at least ten times. The gene calls are TRBV7-6 and TRBJ2-3; D may match TRBD1 or TRBD2 (6 bases each). Trimming cost V 1 base and J 6 bases, with 14 bases left between them. CDR3 length: 15 residues. Germline V gene sequence: CDR1 SGHVS, CDR2 FNYEAQ. The CDR3 DNA is TGTGCCAGCAGCTTAGACGTTAGGGGGGAGGATACGCAGTATTTT. Amino acid sequence: CASSLDVRGEDTQYF.

The V call is TRBV12-3 or TRBV12-4, the J call TRBJ2-3, with D perhaps matching TRBD1 or TRBD2 (5 bases each). The CDR3 loop spans 14 amino acids. Between the trimmed V and J ends, which lost 8 bases and 0 bases, there was a span of 12 bases. This CDR3 is CASGTGISTDTQYF. The CDR3 coding sequence is TGTGCCAGCGGGACGGGGATTAGCACAGATACGCAGTATTTT.

This clonotype was observed at least ten times. V and J are TRBV28 and TRBJ2-7, with TRBD1 matching over 9 bases. Germline assignment: CDR1 MDHEN and CDR2 SYDVKM. Trimming took 6 bases from V and 4 from J; bases not matched to a gene: 7. The CDR3 is 14 residues long. The CDR3 DNA reads TGTGCCAGCAGGGTAGGGACAGGGCTGTACGAGCAGTACTTC. Translated, it gives CASRVGTGLYEQYF.

V gene TRBV4-2 combines with J gene TRBJ1-3; D ambiguous. The CDR3 spans 13 residues. The V end was cut by 0 bases, the J end by 8 bases, with 8 bases between. Germline V gives CDR1 LGHNA, CDR2 YNFKEQ. The CDR3 protein is CASSQEGGDTIYF. For the CDR3, the DNA is TGTGCCAGCAGCCAAGAAGGCGGAGACACCATATATTTT.

This clonotype occurred many times. V gene TRBV4-2 combines with J gene TRBJ2-1, with TRBD1 as a possible D gene (5 bases). V lost 6 bases, J lost 8 bases, and 14 bases lay in between. The length of the CDR3 is 13 residues. Germline values: CDR1 LGHNA, CDR2 YNFKEQ. CDR3 bases: TGTGCCAGCAGACCCCACAGGTCTGATGAGCAGTTCTTC. Amino acids: CASRPHRSDEQFF.

This clonotype came up a few times. The chain couples TRBV2 to TRBJ2-1; D unclear. The CDR3 covers 16 residues. The germline V gene has CDR1 SNHLY and CDR2 FYNNEI. Between the trimmed V and J ends, which lost 4 bases and 5 bases, there was a span of 18 bases. This CDR3 is CASSGRSRLNHNEQFF. The DNA of the CDR3 is TGTGCCAGCAGTGGTCGCAGCCGTCTAAATCACAATGAGCAGTTCTTC.

Only one count was recorded for this clonotype. This sequence joins TRBV28 and TRBJ1-4; no reliable D call. The V gene's germline CDR1 is MDHEN and CDR2 SYDVKM. CDR3 length equals 15 residues. Trimming left V 0 bases short and J 0 bases short, with 5 bases between. The CDR3 loop reads CASSLWRATNEKLFF. The CDR3 region has the DNA TGTGCCAGCAGTTTATGGCGGGCAACTAATGAAAAACTGTTTTTT. Variable domain in full (rest from reference TRBV28 and TRBJ1-4): DVKVTQSSRYLVKRTGEKVFLECVQDMDHENMFWYRQDPGLGLRLIYFSYDVKMKEKGDIPEGYSVSREKKERFSLILESASTNQTSMYLCASSLWRATNEKLFFGSGTQLSVL.

This clonotype was observed a handful of times. The rearrangement joins TRBV7-8 to TRBJ2-5; 9 bases fit TRBD2. Germline V lookup: CDR1 SGHVS, CDR2 FQNEAQ. Unmatched junction bases numbered 9, after V lost 5 bases and J lost 5 bases. This CDR3 has 15 residues. The CDR3 bases are TGTGCCAGCAGCGGGCGGGGGGGCCAGGAGGAGACCCAGTACTTC. Amino acid sequence: CASSGRGGQEETQYF.

As to this clonotype: A junction end diverges from the germline sequence, so it may reflect a read error. The chain couples TRBV12-3 or TRBV12-4 to TRBJ2-5; D call uncertain. This CDR3 has 13 amino acids. The CDR3: CACSLSDGGTQYF. The CDR3 coding sequence is TGTGCCTGCAGTTTATCAGACGGTGGGACCCAGTACTTC.

The table lists this clonotype with a few counts. The V gene is TRBV13, the J gene TRBJ1-1; D is unclear. CDR3 length equals 15 residues. V was cut by 2 bases and J by 5 bases, with 15 bases left in between. Germline values: CDR1 PRHDT, CDR2 FYEKMQ (reference sequence). CDR3 region: CASSLSRTGRTEAFF. The CDR3 DNA is TGTGCCAGCAGCTTAAGCCGGACGGGGAGGACTGAAGCTTTCTTT.

This clonotype was found a few times. The chain uses TRBV4-1 and TRBJ1-1; D is unresolved. Germline V gives CDR1 MGHRA, CDR2 YSYEKL. The CDR3 is made up of 15 amino acids. The V gene lost 4 bases and the J gene lost 1 base, with 13 bases spanning the gap. CDR3 protein: CASSPHHTQNTEAFF. CDR3 in DNA: TGCGCCAGCAGCCCCCACCACACCCAGAACACTGAAGCTTTCTTT.

There are a few counts of this clonotype. The rearrangement uses TRBV2 and TRBJ2-7; D is undetermined. CDR3 length: 12 amino acids. The germline V and J ends were trimmed by 0 bases and 12 bases, with 12 bases remaining between them. The germline CDR1 and CDR2 sequences are SNHLY and FYNNEI. The CDR3 sequence is CASSEANRFRYF. CDR3 in DNA: TGTGCCAGCAGTGAAGCGAACCGCTTCAGGTACTTC.

This clonotype was counted only a few times. This chain connects TRBV10-3 to TRBJ1-2; D is unresolved. Germline V CDR1 and CDR2: ENHRY, SYGVKD. Between the trimmed V and J ends, which lost 3 bases and 4 bases, there was a span of 12 bases. The CDR3 runs to 14 residues. The CDR3 sequence is CAISDMESGYGYTF. DNA of the CDR3: TGTGCCATCAGTGACATGGAAAGCGGCTATGGCTACACCTTC.

This chain joins TRBV20-1 and TRBJ2-5, with D uncertain. The V and J ends lost 3 bases and 3 bases respectively, with 8 bases between them. Germline V gene data show CDR1 as DFQATT and CDR2 as SNEGSKA (reference sequence). The CDR3 runs to 12 residues. The CDR3 nucleotides are TGCAGTGCTAGCCAACGGGAAGAGACCCAGTACTTC. As protein: CSASQREETQYF.

This clonotype appeared a few times. The chain has TRBV4-1 and TRBJ2-3; 7 nucleotides line up with TRBD2. V dropped 0 bases and J dropped 2; count of bases not matched to a gene: 14. The CDR3 is 19 residues long. Germline CDR1 is MGHRA and CDR2 is YSYEKL. In DNA, the CDR3 is TGCGCCAGCAGCCAAGATGGGGGGGAGGTACTGTCGGCCACAGATACGCAGTATTTT. As protein: CASSQDGGEVLSATDTQYF.

The V call is TRBV4-3, the J call TRBJ2-5, with TRBD1 identical over 10 bases. This CDR3 spans 16 amino acids. Germline CDR1 and CDR2: LGHNA and YSLEER. The junction had 10 bases not matched to a gene; V was cut back by 4 bases and J by 5 bases. The CDR3 region has the DNA TGCGCCAGCAGCCGCCACCGGGACAGGGGTCGGGAGACCCAGTACTTC. This translates into CASSRHRDRGRETQYF.

A few counts support this clonotype. The chain employs TRBV5-1 and TRBJ1-1, with 7 nucleotides matching TRBD1. Trimming removed 1 base from V and 4 bases from J; junction bases left unmatched: 1. The germline V gene encodes CDR1 SGHRS and CDR2 YFSETQ. CDR3 length equals 13 residues. This CDR3 reads CASSLTGVTEAFF. Written as DNA, the CDR3 is TGCGCCAGCAGCTTGACAGGGGTCACTGAAGCTTTCTTT.

The chain links TRBV4-2 to TRBJ2-1; D is possibly TRBD2 (6 bases). The ends were cut back, 4 bases at V and 5 bases at J, with 9 bases in the middle. CDR1 is LGHNA, CDR2 YNFKEQ, per germline. This CDR3 has 13 residues. This CDR3 is CASSPRENNEQFF. CDR3 sequence (DNA): TGTGCCAGCAGCCCCCGGGAGAACAATGAGCAGTTCTTC.

This clonotype was picked up a small number of times. The chain is built from TRBV12-3 or TRBV12-4 and TRBJ2-1; 10 nucleotides agree with TRBD1. The CDR3 is made up of 18 amino acids. The ends lost 7 bases at V and 3 bases at J; junction bases unmatched: 15. The CDR3 here is CASTDGQGVHPIYNEQFF. In DNA, the CDR3 is TGTGCCAGCACCGACGGACAGGGGGTACACCCTATCTACAATGAGCAGTTCTTC.

A few counts support this clonotype. The chain links TRBV5-5 to TRBJ1-4; D unclear. V dropped 9 bases and J dropped 0 bases, with 12 bases sitting between them. This CDR3 spans 14 amino acids. The germline V gene encodes CDR1 SGHKS and CDR2 YYEKEE (reference sequence). CDR3 residues: CATHPSATNEKLFF. CDR3 in DNA: TGTGCCACCCATCCATCCGCAACTAATGAAAAACTGTTTTTT.

This clonotype was counted ten times or more. A read error may produce the germline difference seen at one junction end. V is TRBV5-1 and J is TRBJ1-2; no clear D. CDR3 length equals 13 residues. Germline V gene lookup returns CDR1 SGHRS and CDR2 YFSETQ. Here the CDR3 reads CASSLDGIYGYTF. Written as DNA, the CDR3 is TGCGCCAGCAGTTTGGACGGAATCTATGGCTACACCTTC.

This clonotype has ten or more counts. The V call is TRBV29-1, the J call TRBJ2-1; 10 positions match TRBD2. The germline CDR1 and CDR2 sequences are SQVTM and ANQGSEA. J lost 1 base, V lost 1 base, and 16 bases had no gene match. This CDR3 spans 20 amino acids. This CDR3 reads CSVEGFLAIAGGGSYNEQFF. Written as DNA, the CDR3 is TGCAGCGTTGAAGGGTTTCTCGCTATAGCGGGGGGCGGGTCCTACAATGAGCAGTTCTTC.

V is TRBV20-1 and J is TRBJ2-5, with TRBD1 matching over 7 bases. The ends lost 6 bases at V and 4 bases at J; junction bases unmatched: 5. The CDR3 consists of 12 residues. Germline CDR1 reads DFQATT; CDR2 reads SNEGSKA (reference sequence). CDR3 residues: CSAPRQGETQYF. The CDR3 DNA follows: TGCAGTGCGCCACGACAGGGAGAGACCCAGTACTTC.

There are many counts of this clonotype. The J gene is TRBJ2-4, the V gene TRBV6-5; the match to TRBD1 covers 8 bases. Germline loops: CDR1 MNHEY, CDR2 SVGAGI. V lost 6 bases and J lost 0; bases outside the gene matches: 10. The CDR3 is made up of 17 amino acids. Written as DNA, the CDR3 is TGTGCCAGCAGACCTCGGACAGGGACCTTAGCCAAAAACATTCAGTACTTC. Translation: CASRPRTGTLAKNIQYF.